This is a list of T cell receptor beta chains from one sample in a study of patients and donors after allogeneic stem cell transplantation. One entry per CDR3 protein, called by TCRdb with MiXCR from the RT-PCR reads. The sample consists of 70,000 or so distinct CDR3 sequences, 26% of them appearing once. Sequenced sample: blood, either unsorted or a sorted T cell fraction (not recorded which). The source is a human donor who was either an allogeneic HSCT recipient or a stem cell or donor lymphocyte infusion donor (not recorded which). It is not recorded whose cells these are; they may come from a transplant donor. The CDR3 runs from the conserved cysteine through the conserved F or W. The D gene is left open where the match is weak. The size entry is marked missing in some rows and otherwise reads once, few, many or a size class.

CDR3 protein: CASSLAAGKTGELFF
CDR3 DNA: TGCGCCAGCAGCTTGGCGGCAGGGAAGACCGGGGAGCTGTTTTTT
clone size: .
J gene: TRBJ2-2
D gene: .
V gene: TRBV5-1

CDR3 protein: CASSSGPTVTNEKLFF
CDR3 DNA: TGTGCCAGCAGCTCAGGGCCGACTGTGACTAATGAAAAACTGTTTTTT
clone size: .
J gene: TRBJ1-4
D gene: .
V gene: TRBV7-2

CDR3 protein: CASSQDQWLAAGTDTQYF
CDR3 DNA: TGCGCCAGCAGCCAAGATCAGTGGCTAGCGGCTGGCACAGATACGCAGTATTTT
clone size: few
J gene: TRBJ2-3
D gene: TRBD2
V gene: TRBV4-3

CDR3 protein: CASSQGANRETQYF
CDR3 DNA: TGCGCCAGCAGCCAAGGGGCCAATCGAGAGACCCAGTACTTC
clone size: .
J gene: TRBJ2-5
D gene: .
V gene: TRBV4-1

CDR3 protein: CASSLRTPGTGELFF
CDR3 DNA: TGCGCCAGCAGCTTGCGCACCCCGGGGACCGGGGAGCTGTTTTTT
clone size: few
J gene: TRBJ2-2
D gene: .
V gene: TRBV5-1

CDR3 protein: CASSPRGGQPQHF
CDR3 DNA: TGTGCCAGCAGTCCCCGGGGTGGACAGCCCCAGCATTTT
clone size: .
J gene: TRBJ1-5
D gene: .
V gene: TRBV12-3/TRBV12-4

CDR3 protein: CASSESSGSTDTQYF
CDR3 DNA: TGTGCCAGCAGCGAATCTAGCGGGAGCACAGATACGCAGTATTTT
clone size: .
J gene: TRBJ2-3
D gene: TRBD2
V gene: TRBV13

CDR3 protein: CASSLGTGFGYTF
CDR3 DNA: TGCGCCAGCAGCCTAGGGACAGGGTTTGGCTACACCTTC
clone size: few
J gene: TRBJ1-2
D gene: TRBD1
V gene: TRBV5-1

CDR3 protein: CSASRQGANEQFF
CDR3 DNA: TGCAGTGCTAGCCGGCAGGGTGCCAATGAGCAGTTCTTC
clone size: many
J gene: TRBJ2-1
D gene: .
V gene: TRBV20-1

CDR3 protein: CASSFGRDRGVGTEAFF
CDR3 DNA: TGTGCCAGCAGCTTCGGCAGGGACAGGGGGGTTGGGACTGAAGCTTTCTTT
clone size: few
J gene: TRBJ1-1
D gene: TRBD1
V gene: TRBV11-2

CDR3 protein: CSVVGGSSYNEQFF
CDR3 DNA: TGCAGCGTTGTCGGGGGGAGCTCCTACAATGAGCAGTTCTTC
clone size: once
J gene: TRBJ2-1
D gene: TRBD2
V gene: TRBV29-1

CDR3 protein: CASSFIEETQYF
CDR3 DNA: TGTGCCAGCAGCTTTATAGAAGAGACCCAGTACTTC
clone size: once
J gene: TRBJ2-5
D gene: .
V gene: TRBV7-2

CDR3 protein: CASRLMGSNGELFF
CDR3 DNA: TGCGCCAGCAGACTAATGGGCTCGAACGGGGAGCTGTTTTTT
clone size: .
J gene: TRBJ2-2
D gene: .
V gene: TRBV4-3

CDR3 protein: CASKETGRNQPQHF
CDR3 DNA: TGTGCCAGCAAAGAGACAGGGAGAAATCAGCCCCAGCATTTT
clone size: few
J gene: TRBJ1-5
D gene: TRBD1
V gene: TRBV2

CDR3 protein: CASSQTGTNTEAFF
CDR3 DNA: TGTGCCAGCAGCCAAACCGGGACAAACACTGAAGCTTTCTTT
clone size: .
J gene: TRBJ1-1
D gene: .
V gene: TRBV7-3

CDR3 protein: CASSPHPDSTYEQYF
CDR3 DNA: TGTGCCAGCAGCCCACATCCGGACAGTACCTACGAGCAGTACTTC
clone size: .
J gene: TRBJ2-7
D gene: .
V gene: TRBV7-3

CDR3 protein: CASSPVARTGSTSPNTEAFF
CDR3 DNA: TGCGCCAGCAGCCCGGTCGCGAGGACAGGGTCCACGTCCCCGAACACTGAAGCTTTCTTT
clone size: .
J gene: TRBJ1-1
D gene: TRBD1
V gene: TRBV5-1

CDR3 protein: CSARDPRLAGESDEQYF
CDR3 DNA: TGCAGTGCTAGAGATCCGCGACTAGCGGGAGAATCTGACGAGCAGTACTTC
clone size: .
J gene: TRBJ2-7
D gene: TRBD2
V gene: TRBV20-1

CDR3 protein: CASSPPTGQETQYF
CDR3 DNA: TGTGCCAGCAGCCCCCCCACCGGGCAAGAGACCCAGTACTTC
clone size: few
J gene: TRBJ2-5
D gene: .
V gene: TRBV7-9

CDR3 protein: CASSTPLGGQFF
CDR3 DNA: TGTGCCAGTAGTACACCCCTCGGGGGGCAGTTCTTC
clone size: .
J gene: TRBJ2-1
D gene: .
V gene: TRBV19

CDR3 protein: CASSLTPQTGGTEAFF
CDR3 DNA: TGCGCCAGCAGCTTGACCCCCCAAACAGGGGGCACTGAAGCTTTCTTT
clone size: many
J gene: TRBJ1-1
D gene: TRBD1
V gene: TRBV5-1

CDR3 protein: CASRDSVAKNIQYF
CDR3 DNA: TGTGCCAGCAGGGACAGCGTGGCCAAAAACATTCAGTACTTC
clone size: few
J gene: TRBJ2-4
D gene: .
V gene: TRBV12-3/TRBV12-4

CDR3 protein: CASSSSLEETQYF
CDR3 DNA: TGTGCCAGCAGCTCGTCTCTAGAAGAGACCCAGTACTTC
clone size: .
J gene: TRBJ2-5
D gene: .
V gene: TRBV11-3